The T cell receptor beta chain described here comes from a study of blood T cell repertoires in COVID-19. Background on the study: COVID-19 samples collected from the United States, Italy and Spain covered acute and convalescent phases. T cells, B-cell-depleted T cells, or PBMCs supplied cDNA or gDNA.

The repertoire was sequenced with immunoSEQ multiplex PCR; TCRdb's copy has only in-frame clones and lacks some. The repertoire consists of tens of thousands of clones, with around 87% occurring once and the leading ten covering approximately 7.4%. The ends were cut back, 4 bases at V and 6 bases at J, with 16 bases in the middle. Germline V lookup: CDR1 MNHEY, CDR2 SVGAGI. The CDR3 runs 15 residues. The sequenced sample consisted of peripheral blood. The chain uses TRBV6-5 and TRBJ1-5; no clear D. The receptor's source is a human donor with acute or convalescent COVID-19. The donor label of this sample is uncertain. The DNA for the CDR3 is TGTGCCAGCAGTTCGTCCGTCCTGTTTCGTCAGCCCCAGCATTTT. Protein sequence: CASSSSVLFRQPQHF.